Listed here are 27 T cell receptor beta chains from one sample, sequenced in a study of molecular identifiers for immune sequencing clone quantification. Each CDR3 protein gets one entry after TCRdb re-called the PCR reads with MiXCR. Of some 320,000 distinct CDR3 sequences listed, 24% are singletons. Material for sequencing was naive CD8+ T cells from blood, with Jurkat cell RNA spiked in. Documented subset: FACS-sorted CD8+CD4-CCR7+CD45RA+ naive T cells. These receptors came from a human donor in good health. Some libraries in this study had Jurkat cell RNA spiked in.

Concerning this clonotype: This sequence may be a read error, since a much larger clone differs from it by one base. CDR3 sequence: CASSQDLRGNSYEQYF. The CDR3 DNA reads as TGCGCCAGCAGCCAAGATCTAAGGGGCAACTCCTACGAGCAGTACTTC. This chain connects TRBV4-3 to TRBJ2-7; possible D gene TRBD1, 5 bases. The CDR3 spans 16 residues. The V gene's germline CDR1 is LGHNA and CDR2 YSLEER. V was shortened by 0 bases and J by 0 bases, with 12 bases between the two germline ends.

As to this clonotype: Possible read error: a much larger clone is one base away. The rearrangement uses TRBV29-1 and TRBJ2-1; TRBD2 matches at 9 bases. The V gene's germline CDR1 is SQVTM and CDR2 ANQGSEA. The CDR3 is 14 amino acids. The CDR3 here is CSVEREANYNAQFF. CDR3 DNA: TGCAGCGTGGAGCGGGAGGCTAACTACAATGCGCAGTTCTTC.

The V and J genes are TRBV30 and TRBJ2-7, with 9 positions matching TRBD2. Per germline, CDR1 GTSNPN and CDR2 SVGIG (reference sequence). This CDR3 spans 14 amino acids. Losses at the gene ends were 0 bases for V and 7 bases for J; bases not matched to a gene: 7. The chain's CDR3 is CAWSVISGRVEQYF. For the CDR3, the DNA is TGTGCCTGGAGTGTAATTAGCGGGAGAGTGGAGCAGTACTTC.

Note on this clonotype: An end of the junction does not agree with germline; a read error may underlie this. The V gene is TRBV6-2 or TRBV6-3, the J gene TRBJ1-5, with 7 bases identical to TRBD1. CDR3 length equals 15 residues. Per the germline V gene, CDR1 is MNHEY and CDR2 is SVGEGT. The CDR3 here is CGSRLTGYGNQPQHF. For the CDR3, the DNA is TGTGGCAGCAGACTGACAGGGTACGGCAATCAGCCCCAGCATTTT.

This clonotype was counted a few times. This chain connects TRBV4-3 to TRBJ1-6; D gene unclear. Trimming removed 0 bases at V and 10 bases at J, with 13 bases between. Per germline, CDR1 LGHNA and CDR2 YSLEER. The CDR3 contains 15 residues. CDR3 loop: CASSQDGLLGSPLHF. As DNA, the CDR3 is TGCGCCAGCAGCCAAGACGGGCTCCTGGGCTCACCCCTCCACTTT.

Points on this clonotype: A much larger clone sits a single nucleotide away, making a read error possible. The chain joins TRBV7-9 to TRBJ2-5; 8 bases line up with TRBD2. The CDR3 totals 15 residues. V dropped 0 bases and J dropped 4; count of bases not matched to a gene: 4. CDR1 and CDR2 (germline): SEHNR, FQNEAQ (reference sequence). The CDR3 here is CASSLATSGAETQYF. The CDR3 nucleotides are TGTGCCAGCAGCTTAGCCACTAGCGGAGCAGAGACCCAGTACTTC. Using reference TRBV7-9 and TRBJ2-5 for the parts outside the CDR3, the full variable domain is DTGVSQNPRHKITKRGQNVTFRCDPISEHNRLYWYRQTLGQGPEFLTYFQNEAQLEKSRLLSDRFSAERPKGSFSTLEIQRTEQGDSAMYLCASSLATSGAETQYFGPGTRLLVL.

This clonotype has ten or more counts. The rearrangement joins TRBV12-3 or TRBV12-4 to TRBJ1-1; perhaps TRBD1 as D (5 bases). V dropped 5 bases and J dropped 5 bases, with 18 bases sitting between them. The CDR3 runs 15 residues. The CDR3 region is CASSIRTRGLTEAFF. Written as DNA, the CDR3 is TGTGCCAGCAGTATTAGGACAAGGGGCTTGACTGAAGCTTTCTTT.

This clonotype was seen only a few times. The V gene is TRBV12-3 or TRBV12-4, the J gene TRBJ1-2; D uncertain. The V and J ends lost 3 bases and 4 bases respectively, with 15 bases between them. The CDR3 is made up of 15 amino acids. CDR3 in amino acids: CASSFALVGSYGYTF. CDR3 in DNA: TGTGCCAGCAGTTTCGCATTAGTGGGGAGCTATGGCTACACCTTC.

On this clonotype itself: Its ends do not fully match the called genes, so a read error is possible. The chain employs TRBV4-3 and TRBJ1-6; D ambiguous. The germline CDR1 and CDR2 sequences are LGHNA and YSLEER. CDR3 length equals 16 residues. DNA of the CDR3: TGCGCCAGCAGCCAAGAGTCGCTAGCCTGGAATTCCCCCCTCCACTTT. Translated, it gives CASSQESLAWNSPLHF.

This clonotype occurred a few times. V and J are TRBV7-9 and TRBJ1-1; tentative D call: TRBD1 (5 bases). The CDR3 has 16 amino acids. V was clipped by 5 bases and J by 5 bases, with 21 bases between them. The germline CDR1 and CDR2 sequences are SEHNR and FQNEAQ (reference sequence). CDR3: CASSPPQQAWGTEAFF. In nucleotides, the CDR3 is TGTGCCAGCAGCCCACCACAACAGGCCTGGGGGACTGAAGCTTTCTTT. Variable domain in full (rest from reference TRBV7-9 and TRBJ1-1): DTGVSQNPRHKITKRGQNVTFRCDPISEHNRLYWYRQTLGQGPEFLTYFQNEAQLEKSRLLSDRFSAERPKGSFSTLEIQRTEQGDSAMYLCASSPPQQAWGTEAFFGQGTRLTVV.

This clonotype turned up a few times. V usage is TRBV9 and J usage is TRBJ2-3; the D gene could be TRBD1 or TRBD2 (6 bases each). Germline CDR1 reads SGDLS; CDR2 reads YYNGEE. V was pared by 1 base and J by 4 bases, with 13 bases between. The CDR3 is made up of 15 amino acids. The CDR3 is CASSVRGHGADTQYF. CDR3 bases: TGTGCCAGCAGCGTACGGGGGCACGGGGCAGATACGCAGTATTTT.

This rearrangement joins TRBV27 to TRBJ2-7; maybe TRBD2 (5 bases). The CDR3 is made up of 14 amino acids. CDR1 is MNHEY, CDR2 SMNVEV, per germline (reference sequence). Trimming stripped 8 bases from V and 4 bases from J, with 18 bases between. The CDR3 coding sequence is TGTGCCAGCCGCCTCTGGTCGGGAAGTTACGAGCAGTACTTC. It is translated as CASRLWSGSYEQYF.

Turning to this clonotype: A much larger clone is a single base away; this may be a read error. The rearrangement uses TRBV7-9 and TRBJ1-5; D is perhaps TRBD1 (5 bases). Germline CDR1 is SEHNR and CDR2 is FQNEAQ (reference sequence). The CDR3 is 15 residues long. This CDR3 is CASSLSDTVDQAQHF. DNA for the CDR3: TGTGCCAGCAGCTTATCGGACACTGTCGATCAGGCCCAGCATTTT.

This clonotype was picked up many times. The CDR3 spells CASSYSGGRAGELFF. CDR3 DNA sequence: TGTGCCAGCAGTTACTCGGGAGGGAGGGCCGGGGAGCTGTTTTTT. The chain is built from TRBV6-5 and TRBJ2-2; TRBD2 agrees at 7 bases. V was pared by 0 bases and J by 6 bases, with 4 bases of the junction left unmatched. Germline CDR1 MNHEY, CDR2 SVGAGI. The CDR3 is made up of 15 amino acids.

V gene TRBV11-2 combines with J gene TRBJ1-2; D is unclear. Germline lookup yields CDR1 SGHAT and CDR2 FQNNGV. V gave up 0 bases and J gave up 0 bases, with 11 bases separating them. The CDR3 has 16 residues. The CDR3 reads CASSLEVARANYGYTF. The CDR3 bases are TGTGCCAGCAGCTTAGAGGTTGCCCGAGCTAACTATGGCTACACCTTC.

This clonotype was seen repeatedly, ten times or more. The chain is built from TRBV27 and TRBJ2-5, with TRBD1 identical over 7 bases. The CDR3 length is 14 residues. J lost 7 bases, V lost 4 bases, and 9 bases had no gene match. Per the germline V gene, CDR1 is MNHEY and CDR2 is SMNVEV (reference sequence). The CDR3, as DNA: TGTGCCAGCAGTTCAGGACAGGCCGCCGGGACCCAGTACTTC. It yields the protein CASSSGQAAGTQYF.

This clonotype was detected a few times. This chain connects TRBV10-3 to TRBJ2-7; TRBD2 agrees at 8 bases. Germline V CDR1 and CDR2: ENHRY, SYGVKD. This CDR3 is 14 amino acids long. V was clipped by 6 bases and J by 0 bases; unmatched bases: 4. The DNA of the CDR3 is TGTGCCATCAGCCGACTAGCGTCCTCCTACGAGCAGTACTTC. It yields the protein CAISRLASSYEQYF.

Comment on this clonotype: The missing conserved phenylalanine or tryptophan at the end of this CDR3 makes a read error likely. The V and J genes are TRBV5-1 and TRBJ2-7; 11 positions agree with TRBD1. Germline V gene sequence: CDR1 SGHRS, CDR2 YFSETQ. The CDR3 loop spans 16 amino acids. The junction had 5 bases not matched to a gene; V was cut back by 0 bases and J by 3 bases. Here the CDR3 DNA reads TGCGCCAGCAGCTTGGCCGGGGACAGGGGGTACTACGAGCAGTACCTC. It translates to CASSLAGDRGYYEQYL.

The J gene is TRBJ2-7, the V gene TRBV7-2, with 9 nucleotides matching TRBD2. This CDR3 region has 16 residues. The ends lost 5 bases at V and 4 bases at J; junction bases unmatched: 12. Germline-derived CDR1 and CDR2 are SGHTA and FQGNSA. In DNA form, the CDR3 reads TGTGCCAGCAGCGTTGGTAACGCGGGAGGGAGGTACGAGCAGTACTTC. Encoded protein: CASSVGNAGGRYEQYF.

The table lists this clonotype with many counts. The chain has TRBV6-2 or TRBV6-3 and TRBJ1-5; perhaps TRBD1 as D (6 bases). This CDR3 is built from 19 residues. V lost 2 bases and J 3 bases, leaving 23 bases between the germline ends. Germline assignment: CDR1 MNHEY and CDR2 SVGEGT. CDR3 sequence reads: CASSYIRGRQGSINQPQHF. DNA of the CDR3: TGTGCCAGCAGTTACATACGGGGTCGCCAGGGGAGCATCAATCAGCCCCAGCATTTT.

This clonotype showed up many times. The chain links TRBV6-2 or TRBV6-3 to TRBJ2-7; 11 bases fit TRBD1. The junction had 7 bases not matched to a gene; V was cut back by 0 bases and J by 6 bases. This CDR3 is built from 16 residues. CDR1 MNHEY and CDR2 SVGEGT come from the germline V gene. CDR3 sequence reads: CASSYSVGQGGVEQYF. The DNA for the CDR3 is TGTGCCAGCAGTTACTCCGTGGGACAGGGGGGTGTCGAGCAGTACTTC.

J is TRBJ2-7 and V is TRBV5-6, with D tentatively TRBD1 (6 bases). The germline V and J ends were trimmed by 0 bases and 7 bases, with 14 bases remaining between them. Germline values: CDR1 SGHDT, CDR2 YYEEEE. This CDR3 has 14 amino acids. CDR3 coding DNA: TGTGCCAGCAGCTTGGGGCAGGGGTTGAAGGAGCAGTACTTC. Translated: CASSLGQGLKEQYF.

At least ten counts were recorded for this clonotype. This chain links TRBV7-9 with TRBJ2-3; D is uncertain. This CDR3 region has 15 residues. CDR1 SEHNR and CDR2 FQNEAQ come from the germline V gene (reference sequence). The V end was cut by 5 bases, the J end by 3 bases, with 15 bases between. CDR3 amino acids: CASSPSSSLTDTQYF. The CDR3 DNA reads as TGTGCCAGCAGCCCGAGCTCGAGCCTGACAGATACGCAGTATTTT.

The table lists this clonotype with a few counts. The V call is TRBV7-9, the J call TRBJ2-1; D may be TRBD1 (5 bases). Trimming removed 5 bases from V and 5 bases from J, with 10 bases in between. CDR3 length: 13 residues. The V gene's germline CDR1 is SEHNR and CDR2 FQNEAQ (reference sequence). CDR3 sequence reads: CASSAWGHNEQFF. CDR3 coding DNA: TGTGCCAGCAGCGCATGGGGCCACAATGAGCAGTTCTTC. Variable domain in full (rest from reference TRBV7-9 and TRBJ2-1): DTGVSQNPRHKITKRGQNVTFRCDPISEHNRLYWYRQTLGQGPEFLTYFQNEAQLEKSRLLSDRFSAERPKGSFSTLEIQRTEQGDSAMYLCASSAWGHNEQFFGPGTRLTVL.

As to this clonotype: One end of the junction does not line up with germline, which may come from a read error. The rearrangement links TRBV6-1 to TRBJ1-4; the D is unclear. In germline, CDR1 is MNHNS, CDR2 SASEGT. CDR3 length equals 12 residues. CDR3: CASSATNERLFF. The DNA of the CDR3 is TGTGCCAGCAGCGCAACTAATGAAAGACTGTTTTTT.

Comment on this clonotype: The CDR3 does not end in the conserved phenylalanine or tryptophan, so this is likely a read error. The DNA is omitted, as the CDR3 cannot be located on it reliably, and the CDR3 follows TCRdb's listing. This CDR3 reads CASSRDRAGL. The chain links TRBV3-2 to TRBJ1-6; TRBD1 reflects the table's D call only, with no check against the DNA. TRBV3-2 is classified as a pseudogene. 10 amino acids form the CDR3, both terminal residues included.

The V call is TRBV7-2, the J call TRBJ2-1; TRBD2 aligns across 10 bases. The CDR3 totals 16 residues. Trimming at V came to 3 bases and at J to 4 bases, leaving 6 bases not matched to a gene. Germline-derived CDR1 and CDR2 are SGHTA and FQGNSA. The CDR3, as DNA: TGTGCCAGCAGCTTTCTAGCGGGAGCACTATACAATGAGCAGTTCTTC. Its protein product is CASSFLAGALYNEQFF.